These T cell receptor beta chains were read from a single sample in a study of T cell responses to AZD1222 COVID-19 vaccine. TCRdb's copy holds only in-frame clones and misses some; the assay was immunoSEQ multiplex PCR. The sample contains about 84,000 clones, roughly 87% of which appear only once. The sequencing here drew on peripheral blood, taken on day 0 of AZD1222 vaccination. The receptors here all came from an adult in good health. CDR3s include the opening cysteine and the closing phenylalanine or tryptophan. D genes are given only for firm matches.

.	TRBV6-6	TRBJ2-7	CASSYPKFPEQYF
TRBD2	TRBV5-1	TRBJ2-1	CASSWGTSGADEQFF
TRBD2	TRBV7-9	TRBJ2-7	CASSLGLAGVEQYF
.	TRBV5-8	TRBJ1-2	CVTESNYGYTF
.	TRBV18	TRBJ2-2	CASSPSGELFF
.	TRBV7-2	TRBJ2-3	CASSLQSRAGLDTQYF
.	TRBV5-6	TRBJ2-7	CASSFYSGSYEQYF
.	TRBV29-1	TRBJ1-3	CSVGAATGNSGNTIYF
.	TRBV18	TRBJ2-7	CASSPVGVSYEQYF
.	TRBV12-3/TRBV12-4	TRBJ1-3	CASRQDGNTIYF
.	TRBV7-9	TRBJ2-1	CASSLGASSYNEQFF
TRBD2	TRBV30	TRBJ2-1	CAWSVERGLYNEQFF
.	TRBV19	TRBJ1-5	CASSGDTTRTAQHF
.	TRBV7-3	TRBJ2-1	CASSLKRRLVNSYNEQFF
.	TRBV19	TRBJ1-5	CASSIDGTENQPQHF
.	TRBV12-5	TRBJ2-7	CASGQSDSYEQYF
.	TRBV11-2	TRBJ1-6	CASSLNGGPDSPLHF
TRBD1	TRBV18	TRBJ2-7	CASSTGTGAYEQYF
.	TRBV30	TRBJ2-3	CAWSSESLNRYF
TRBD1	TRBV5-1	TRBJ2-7	CASRNTYRGSYEQYF
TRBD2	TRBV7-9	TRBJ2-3	CASSPGLASSTDTQYF
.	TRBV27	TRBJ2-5	CASRPRLWETQYF
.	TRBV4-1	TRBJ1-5	CASSWGASNQPQHF
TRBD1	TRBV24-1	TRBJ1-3	CATSDPTGTGFSGNTIYF
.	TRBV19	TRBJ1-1	CASSIVRFMNTEAFF
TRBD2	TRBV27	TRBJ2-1	CASSSLGGGTSANEQFF
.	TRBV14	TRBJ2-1	CASSQARQFLFF
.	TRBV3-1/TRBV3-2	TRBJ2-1	CASSQDHRLAAYNEQFF
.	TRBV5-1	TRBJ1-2	CASRGGTQDGYTF
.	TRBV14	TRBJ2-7	CASSPNGNVYEQYF
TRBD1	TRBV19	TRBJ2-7	CASSKDRDLHEQYF
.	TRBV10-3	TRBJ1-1	CAISVGGGRNEAFF
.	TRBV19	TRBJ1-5	CASSIAEFWGNQPQHF
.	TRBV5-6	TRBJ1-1	CASSLRVNEAFF
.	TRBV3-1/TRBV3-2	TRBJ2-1	CASSQDTRGTNEQFF
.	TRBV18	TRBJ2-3	CASSLYTDTQYF
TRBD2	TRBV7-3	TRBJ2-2	CASSSKAGGSTGELFF
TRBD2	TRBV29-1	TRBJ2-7	CSVANPGLVIEQYF
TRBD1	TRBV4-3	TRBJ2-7	CASSQRQGAYEQYF
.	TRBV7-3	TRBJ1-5	CASSLEGGHPFDQPQHF
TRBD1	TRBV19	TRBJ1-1	CASSTGQGQTEAFF
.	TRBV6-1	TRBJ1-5	CASSEAVYQPQHF
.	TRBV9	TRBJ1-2	CASSEEPDSPGGYGYTF
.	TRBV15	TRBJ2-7	CATSRERVSYSASYEQYF
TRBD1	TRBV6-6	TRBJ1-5	CASSYSGTENQPQHF
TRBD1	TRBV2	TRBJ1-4	CASTVGTGGSGEKLFF
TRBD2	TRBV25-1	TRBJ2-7	CASSVGLAGGASYEQYF
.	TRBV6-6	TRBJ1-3	CASSYPGKHSGNTIYF
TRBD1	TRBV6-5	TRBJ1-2	CASSRRDRANYGYTF